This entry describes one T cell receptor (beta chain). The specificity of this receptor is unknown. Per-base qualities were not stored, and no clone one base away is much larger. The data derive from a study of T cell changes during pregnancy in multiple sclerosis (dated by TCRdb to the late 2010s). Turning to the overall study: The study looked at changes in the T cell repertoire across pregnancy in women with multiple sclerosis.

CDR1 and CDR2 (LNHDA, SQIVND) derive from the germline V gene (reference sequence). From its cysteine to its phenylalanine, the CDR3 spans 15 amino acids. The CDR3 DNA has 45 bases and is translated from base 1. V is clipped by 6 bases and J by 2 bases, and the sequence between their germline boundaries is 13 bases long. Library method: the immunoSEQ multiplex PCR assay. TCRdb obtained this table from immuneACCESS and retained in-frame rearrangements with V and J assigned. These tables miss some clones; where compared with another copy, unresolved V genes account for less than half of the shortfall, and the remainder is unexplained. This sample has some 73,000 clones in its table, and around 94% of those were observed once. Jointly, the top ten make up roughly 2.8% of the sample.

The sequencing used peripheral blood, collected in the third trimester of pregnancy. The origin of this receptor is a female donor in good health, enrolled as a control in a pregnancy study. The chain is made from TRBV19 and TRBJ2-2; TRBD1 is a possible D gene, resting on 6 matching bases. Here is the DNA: TGTGCCAGTAGGGCCGGGACATCCAACACCGGGGAGCTGTTTTTT. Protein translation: CASRAGTSNTGELFF. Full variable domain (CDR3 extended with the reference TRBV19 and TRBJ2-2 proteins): DGGITQSPKYLFRKEGQNVTLSCEQNLNHDAMYWYRQDPGQGLRLIYYSQIVNDFQKGDIAEGYSVSREKKESFPLTVTSAQKNPTAFYLCASRAGTSNTGELFFGEGSRLTVL.